A selection of T cell receptor beta chains follows, all from one sample in a study of CD8 T cell repertoires and HIV-1 epitope variants. Their specific antigens are unknown. TCRdb's table, derived via immunoSEQ multiplex PCR, lists solely in-frame clones and lacks some. The table has under 2,500 clones, approximately 76% seen once; the top ten hold approximately 40%. The material sequenced was cultured CD8+ T cells derived from PBMCs. The receptors were gathered from a male donor with HIV. Each CDR3 is given with its conserved first and last residue. The D gene is left open where the match is weak. The listing skips clone size in some rows; elsewhere it reads once, few, many or a size class.

V	size	J	D	DNA	CDR3
TRBV27	.	TRBJ2-6	TRBD1	TGTGCCAGCAGTTGGACAGGGTATGGGGCCAACGTCCTGACTTTC	CASSWTGYGANVLTF
TRBV5-1	.	TRBJ2-5	TRBD2	TGCGCCAGCAGCTCCCCGGAATCGGCGGGGGGGGAGACCCAGTACTTC	CASSSPESAGGETQYF
TRBV4-1	hyperexpanded	TRBJ1-2	.	TGCGCCAGCAGCCAAGATCCCCCAGACTTGGACTATGGCTACACCTTC	CASSQDPPDLDYGYTF
TRBV19	.	TRBJ1-1	TRBD1	TGTGCCAGTAGTATAGGGGACAGCTCGGGAGAAGCTTTCTTT	CASSIGDSSGEAFF
TRBV6-6	.	TRBJ2-7	TRBD1	TGTGCCAGCAGTTTCTCGACAGGGGGCTACGAGCAGTACTTC	CASSFSTGGYEQYF
TRBV7-9	few	TRBJ2-7	.	TGTGCCAGGGGAAGACAGGGAGGTAGAGAGCAGTACTTC	CARGRQGGREQYF
TRBV6-1	.	TRBJ2-1	.	TGTGCCAGCAGTGAGGGGGGTGAGCAGTTCTTC	CASSEGGEQFF
TRBV5-5	.	TRBJ2-7	.	TGTGCCAGCACCCTGGGGGGCGGGAGCGACGAGCAGTACTTC	CASTLGGGSDEQYF
TRBV7-9	few	TRBJ1-1	.	TGTGCCAGCAGCCTACCCGGTAGGGAAGCTTTCTTT	CASSLPGREAFF
TRBV7-6	once	TRBJ1-1	.	TGTGCCAGCAGCTTAGGGGGAGCTGAAGCTTTCTTT	CASSLGGAEAFF
TRBV7-2	.	TRBJ2-3	TRBD2	TGTGCCAGCAGCTTGGGACTAGCGGGAGGGCCCACAGATACGCAGTATTTT	CASSLGLAGGPTDTQYF
TRBV12-2	few	TRBJ2-1	.	TGTGCAAGTCGCCCAGAGCCCAGACTAGCGGGGGATTCCCCTCCTTACAATGAGCAGTTCTTC	CASRPEPRLAGDSPPYNEQFF
TRBV25-1	once	TRBJ2-5	.	TGTGCCAGCAGTGAGTCCGCAGAGTCCTACGGGACCCAGTACTTC	CASSESAESYGTQYF
TRBV27	.	TRBJ2-3	TRBD2	TGTGCCAGCAGACCCACGACTAGCGGGAGGGCTAGCACAGATACGCAGTATTTT	CASRPTTSGRASTDTQYF
TRBV27	few	TRBJ1-1	.	TGTGCCAGCAGCCCCTCCGACACTTACACTGAAGCTTTCTTT	CASSPSDTYTEAFF
TRBV6-4	.	TRBJ2-7	TRBD1	TGTGCCAGCAGTGACCCGTGTCCTAGGGGGCGAATCACCTACGAGCAGTACTTC	CASSDPCPRGRITYEQYF
TRBV10-3	once	TRBJ2-1	TRBD1	TGTGCCATCAGTGGGGACAGGGTCTCCTACAATGAGCAGTTCTTC	CAISGDRVSYNEQFF
TRBV19	once	TRBJ1-2	.	TGTGCCAGTAGTATAGAAGGGCAGGAAATTAACTATGGCTACACCTTC	CASSIEGQEINYGYTF
TRBV28	.	TRBJ2-3	.	TGTGCCAGCACCGGGACTCTCAGAGGAGGGCAGTATTTT	CASTGTLRGGQYF
TRBV28	.	TRBJ2-1	TRBD2	TGTGCCAGCACCACCGGGACTAGCATGGGCAATGAGCAGTTCTTC	CASTTGTSMGNEQFF
TRBV27	.	TRBJ2-1	.	TGTGCCAGCAGTTGGGGACGGAACTCCTACAATGAGCAGTTCTTC	CASSWGRNSYNEQFF
TRBV29-1	once	TRBJ1-2	TRBD1	TGCAGCGTTGAAGAAGAGGAGGACAGGGGGCTAAACTATGGCTACACCTTC	CSVEEEEDRGLNYGYTF
TRBV19	.	TRBJ2-3	TRBD2	TGTGCCAGTAGTATCATACGGACTAGCGGGAGGACGGATACGCAGTATTTT	CASSIIRTSGRTDTQYF
TRBV6-4	.	TRBJ1-5	TRBD1	TGTGCCAGCAGTCACGGGACAGGGGGCGATCAGCCCCAGCATTTT	CASSHGTGGDQPQHF
TRBV27	once	TRBJ2-7	.	TGTGCCAGCAGTCCCGCCCGAACCTACGAGCAGTACTTC	CASSPARTYEQYF
TRBV21-1	.	TRBJ2-7	.	TGTGCCAGCAGCAAAGAAGTATTCACCTACGAGCAGTACTTC	CASSKEVFTYEQYF
TRBV7-9	few	TRBJ2-7	TRBD1	TGTGCCTCAGAGACAGGGGACTACGAGCAGTACTTC	CASETGDYEQYF
TRBV19	.	TRBJ1-1	TRBD1	TGTGCCAGCCTAGGGACAGAGAACACTGAAGCTTTCTTT	CASLGTENTEAFF
TRBV5-6	.	TRBJ1-2	TRBD1	TGTGCCAGCAGCGGAACCGGGACAGGGGGCAGCTATGGCTACACCTTC	CASSGTGTGGSYGYTF
TRBV7-8	.	TRBJ2-3	.	TGTGCCAGCAGCTTAGCGAGCGTTGGAGATACGCAGTATTTT	CASSLASVGDTQYF
TRBV4-1	.	TRBJ2-1	.	TGCGCCAGCAGCCGTATAGGCGATTACAATGAGCAGTTCTTC	CASSRIGDYNEQFF
TRBV10-3	.	TRBJ2-7	TRBD1	TGTGCCATCAGTGTGGGAGGACAGGGGGGCGAGCAGTACTTC	CAISVGGQGGEQYF
TRBV13	hyperexpanded	TRBJ2-5	.	TGTGCCAGCAGCTCCGCCGGGATAGATCAAGAGACCCAGTACTTC	CASSSAGIDQETQYF
TRBV11-2	once	TRBJ2-1	.	TGTGCCAGCAGCTCTACCTACTGGAGGCAGTTCGACAATGAGCAGTTCTTC	CASSSTYWRQFDNEQFF
TRBV6-5	.	TRBJ2-1	.	TGTGCCAGCAGTTACTCAGGGAGCTCCTACAATGAGCAGTTCTTC	CASSYSGSSYNEQFF
TRBV5-1	.	TRBJ1-2	.	TGCGCCAGCAGCTTGGATGCAGGGGACGTACGAAGTGGCTACACCTTC	CASSLDAGDVRSGYTF
TRBV2	few	TRBJ2-7	TRBD1	TGTGCCAGAACTGGGACAGGGCCCTACGAGCAGTACTTC	CARTGTGPYEQYF
TRBV5-4	.	TRBJ1-1	.	TGTGCCAGCAGCTTGGGGACGAACACTGAAGCTTTCTTT	CASSLGTNTEAFF
TRBV28	.	TRBJ2-3	.	TGTGCCAGCAGTCCCATAGCGGAATACACAGATACGCAGTATTTT	CASSPIAEYTDTQYF